This entry concerns a single T cell receptor (beta chain). The CDR3 has 14 residues. With 3 bases removed from V and 2 bases from J, the gap between germline ends came to 11 bases. From germline, CDR1 is SGHAT and CDR2 FQNNGV. The sample originates from a study of blood T cell repertoires in COVID-19. On the study more broadly: Whether acute or convalescent, the COVID-19 samples came from the United States, Italy and Spain. PBMCs, B-cell-depleted T cells, or T cells provided the cDNA or gDNA that made up the material.

In the study's own analysis: Nucleated cell number was recorded as an estimate derived from reference gene primer amplification. Using immunoSEQ multiplex PCR, the repertoire was profiled, and TCRdb retains in-frame clones only, with some absent. V and J calls and clone size are copied from that table; D and trimming were computed from the DNA. Of 220,000 or so clones in the sample, approximately 83% are singletons; the top ten hold roughly 3%. This chain connects TRBV11-2 to TRBJ2-7; tentatively, D is TRBD1 (6 bases). The sequenced material came from peripheral blood. The source is a woman between 25 and 40 years old who had recovered from COVID-19. CDR3 sequence (DNA): TGTGCCAGCAGCTTTTCGACAGGAGCCTACGAGCAGTACTTC. Protein product: CASSFSTGAYEQYF.